This T cell receptor (beta chain) comes out of a study of blood T cells in healthy people across ages. A second PCR of about 6 to 11 cycles used a sample-barcoded 5' primer and a J-beta primer mix. One entry per CDR3 protein, called by TCRdb with MiXCR from the 5' RACE reads. The sample consists of about 1.5 million distinct CDR3 sequences, approximately 39% of them appearing once. Trimming took 0 bases from V and 6 from J, leaving 14 bases between them. Germline CDR1 and CDR2: DFQATT and SNEGSKA (reference sequence). The CDR3 has 14 amino acids. This chain links TRBV20-1 with TRBJ1-2, with a weak D call TRBD1 (6 bases). This TCR was recovered from a woman younger than 30 in good health. The sample taken for sequencing was blood. CDR3 sequence: CSARDGGAGDGYTF. CDR3 in DNA: TGCAGTGCTAGAGATGGTGGGGCAGGGGATGGCTACACCTTC.